One and the same sample provided the 7 T cell receptor beta chains below, sequenced in a study of response to subunit inactivated influenza vaccine (dated by TCRdb to 2017 to 2018). Preparation of the library involved RT-PCR. Sequencing used an Illumina HiSeq 2500. The raw public data were reprocessed by TCRdb itself: fastp quality trimming at Q25, MiXCR clonotype calling, in-frame beta chains only. Entries are consolidated by CDR3 protein sequence, retaining the most common genes and DNA. Counted in this sample were 300,000 to 350,000 distinct CDR3 sequences; less than 25% of them appeared once. Roughly 10% of the sample comes from the top ten. Sequencing used PBMCs from blood, obtained less than 22 months after vaccination. These receptors came from a man aged 50-75 years who received an inactivated influenza vaccine. Donor details come from another sample of the same person, matched by shared clones.

The chain combines TRBV12-3 or TRBV12-4 with TRBJ1-5; 8 nucleotides line up with TRBD1. The CDR3 has 18 residues. Trimming at V came to 6 bases and at J to 1 base, leaving 14 bases not matched to a gene. For the CDR3, the DNA is TGTGCCAGCAGCGGACAGGGTCCGGGCGTGATAAGCAATCAGCCCCAGCATTTT. Amino acids: CASSGQGPGVISNQPQHF.

This clonotype occurred many times. This chain links TRBV2 with TRBJ1-5; TRBD1 agrees at 8 bases. After removal of 3 bases from V and 6 bases from J, the junction contained 1 base not matched to a gene. The CDR3 consists of 13 residues. Germline V lookup: CDR1 SNHLY, CDR2 FYNNEI. In nucleotides, the CDR3 is TGTGCCAGCAGTGACAGGGGGCTTCAGCCCCAGCATTTT. The encoded protein is CASSDRGLQPQHF.

This clonotype was seen only a few times. The J gene is TRBJ1-1, the V gene TRBV7-8; D is uncertain. Germline CDR1 is SGHVS and CDR2 is FQNEAQ. This CDR3 is built from 13 residues. The V end lost 1 base, the J end lost 12 bases, and 15 bases lay between the germline ends. DNA for the CDR3: TGTGCCAGCAGCTTAGTAGTAGGAAGGGAGTCTTTCTTT. Translation gives CASSLVVGRESFF.

The chain joins TRBV3-1 to TRBJ2-3; 11 bases map to TRBD1. Germline V gives CDR1 LGHDT, CDR2 YNNKEL (reference sequence). J was trimmed by 4 bases and V by 6 bases; bases with no gene match: 3. This CDR3 is built from 14 residues. CDR3 loop: CASSGTGGPDTQYF. The CDR3 nucleotides are TGTGCCAGCAGTGGGACAGGGGGACCAGATACGCAGTATTTT.

This clonotype has just a few counts. The chain couples TRBV4-3 to TRBJ1-2; D not resolved. CDR1 and CDR2 (germline): LGHNA, YSLEER. The CDR3 loop spans 16 amino acids. The V gene lost 0 bases and the J gene lost 2 bases, with 13 bases spanning the gap. CDR3 region: CASSQDWRALNYGYTF. The CDR3, as DNA: TGCGCCAGCAGCCAAGACTGGCGGGCCCTCAACTATGGCTACACCTTC.

A few counts support this clonotype. The rearrangement links TRBV4-1 to TRBJ2-1, with no clear D. Germline V lookup: CDR1 MGHRA, CDR2 YSYEKL. V shed 4 bases and J shed 0 bases, with 13 bases lying between them. The CDR3 runs 16 residues. The chain's CDR3 is CASSRLGLLSYNEQFF. The CDR3 coding sequence is TGCGCCAGCAGCCGCCTAGGCCTACTCTCCTACAATGAGCAGTTCTTC.

The chain combines TRBV5-5 with TRBJ1-2; D ambiguous. Trimming shortened V by 7 bases and J by 2 bases, and 6 bases separated the two germline ends. The V gene's germline CDR1 is SGHKS and CDR2 YYEKEE (reference sequence). The CDR3 extends over 11 amino acids. The CDR3 DNA reads TGTGCCAGCGGCGGAAACTATGGCTACACCTTC. This codes for CASGGNYGYTF.